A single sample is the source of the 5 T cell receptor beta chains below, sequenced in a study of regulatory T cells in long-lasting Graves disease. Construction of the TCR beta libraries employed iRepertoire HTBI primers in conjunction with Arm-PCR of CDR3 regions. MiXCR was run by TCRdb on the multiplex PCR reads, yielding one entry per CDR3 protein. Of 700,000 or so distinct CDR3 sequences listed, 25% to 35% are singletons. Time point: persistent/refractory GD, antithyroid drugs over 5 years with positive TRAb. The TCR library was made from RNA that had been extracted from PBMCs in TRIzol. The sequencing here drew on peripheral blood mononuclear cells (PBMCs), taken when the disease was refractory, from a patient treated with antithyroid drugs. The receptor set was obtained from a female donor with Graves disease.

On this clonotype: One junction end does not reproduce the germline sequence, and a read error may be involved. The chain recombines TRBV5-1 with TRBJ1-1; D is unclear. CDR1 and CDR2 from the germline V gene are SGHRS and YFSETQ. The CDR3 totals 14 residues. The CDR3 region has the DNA TGCGCCACGCTCTATGAAAAGAGGAACACTGAAGCTCTCTTT. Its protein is CATLYEKRNTEALF.

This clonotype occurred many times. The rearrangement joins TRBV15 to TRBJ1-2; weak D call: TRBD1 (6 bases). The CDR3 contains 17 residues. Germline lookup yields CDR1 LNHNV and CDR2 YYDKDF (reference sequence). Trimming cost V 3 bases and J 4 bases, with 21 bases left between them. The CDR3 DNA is TGTGCCACCAGCAGTTCCAGCGGGAGGGGGGGGAGCTATGGCTACACCTTC. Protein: CATSSSSGRGGSYGYTF. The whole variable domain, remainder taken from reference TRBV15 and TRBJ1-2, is DAMVIQNPRYQVTQFGKPVTLSCSQTLNHNVMYWYQQKSSQAPKLLFHYYDKDFNNEADTPDNFQSRRPNTSFCFLDIRSPGLGDTAMYLCATSSSSGRGGSYGYTFGSGTRLTVV.

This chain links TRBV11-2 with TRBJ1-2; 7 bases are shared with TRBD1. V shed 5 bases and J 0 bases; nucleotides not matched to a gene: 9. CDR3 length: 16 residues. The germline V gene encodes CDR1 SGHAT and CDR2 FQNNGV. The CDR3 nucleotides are TGTGCCAGCAGCCCTGCAGGGGGAACCGCTAACTATGGCTACACCTTC. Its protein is CASSPAGGTANYGYTF.

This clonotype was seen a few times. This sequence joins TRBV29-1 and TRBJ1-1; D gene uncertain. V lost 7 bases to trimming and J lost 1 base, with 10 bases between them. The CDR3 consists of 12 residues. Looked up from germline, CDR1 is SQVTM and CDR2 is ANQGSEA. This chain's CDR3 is CSATSQNTEAFF. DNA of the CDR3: TGCAGCGCGACCAGCCAGAACACTGAAGCTTTCTTT.

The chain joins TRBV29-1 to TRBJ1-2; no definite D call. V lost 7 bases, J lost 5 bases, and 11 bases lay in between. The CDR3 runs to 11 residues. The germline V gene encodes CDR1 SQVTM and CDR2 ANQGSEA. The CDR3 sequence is CSAPVEYGYTF. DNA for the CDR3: TGCAGCGCCCCAGTGGAGTATGGCTACACCTTC.